One sample yielded the 32 T cell receptor beta chains listed below, sequenced in a study of patients and donors after allogeneic stem cell transplantation. TCRdb recomputed calls from the RT-PCR reads with MiXCR, one row per CDR3 protein. Found here are under 200,000 distinct CDR3 sequences, 25% to 35% of them singletons; the top ten hold approximately 3.5%. The sample comprised blood, either unsorted or a sorted T cell fraction (not recorded which). The origin of the receptors is a human donor who was either an allogeneic HSCT recipient or a stem cell or donor lymphocyte infusion donor (not recorded which). It is not recorded whose cells these are; they may come from a transplant donor.

Only a few counts were recorded for this clonotype. The chain recombines TRBV29-1 with TRBJ2-7; the D call may be TRBD1 or TRBD2 (5 bases each). The CDR3 loop spans 13 amino acids. Trimming took off 6 bases at V and 1 base at J, with 13 bases between the two ends. Germline CDR1 reads SQVTM; CDR2 reads ANQGSEA. The CDR3 nucleotides read TGCAGCGTCGCCGGGACCCAGTCCTACGAGCAGTACTTC. Protein: CSVAGTQSYEQYF.

This clonotype has only a few counts. This rearrangement joins TRBV3-1 to TRBJ2-1; TRBD2 matches 8 bases. CDR1 is LGHDT, CDR2 YNNKEL, per germline (reference sequence). This CDR3 has 14 residues. V dropped 5 bases and J dropped 5; count of bases not matched to a gene: 5. For the CDR3, the DNA is TGTGCCAGCAGCAGGGCGGGAGGAAACAATGAGCAGTTCTTC. It translates to CASSRAGGNNEQFF.

The chain has TRBV29-1 and TRBJ2-3; 9 bases are shared with TRBD1. The J segment lost 3 bases and the V segment lost 7 bases, leaving 8 bases of the junction unmatched. Germline values: CDR1 SQVTM, CDR2 ANQGSEA. This CDR3 contains 14 residues. In DNA form, the CDR3 reads TGCAGCGCAGAAGGGGACAGGGCTACAGATACGCAGTATTTT. Translating gives CSAEGDRATDTQYF.

This chain uses TRBV10-3 with TRBJ2-3, with no clear D. V was trimmed by 0 bases and J by 3 bases, leaving 7 bases between them. The CDR3 runs 14 residues. Germline V gene lookup returns CDR1 ENHRY and CDR2 SYGVKD. Here the CDR3 DNA reads TGTGCCATCAGTGAGTCTAGTAGGACAGATACGCAGTATTTT. Protein: CAISESSRTDTQYF.

This clonotype was counted between two and nine times. This chain uses TRBV3-1 with TRBJ2-5; D is perhaps TRBD1 (6 bases). V was pared by 0 bases and J by 2 bases, with 10 bases between. This CDR3 has 15 residues. CDR1 is LGHDT, CDR2 YNNKEL, per germline (reference sequence). The CDR3 is CASSQDRRGQETQYF. The CDR3 DNA reads TGTGCCAGCAGCCAAGACCGTAGGGGGCAAGAGACCCAGTACTTC.

The chain combines TRBV28 with TRBJ2-1; TRBD2 agrees at 11 bases. The length of the CDR3 is 16 residues. V shed 2 bases and J 8 bases; nucleotides not matched to a gene: 8. CDR1 and CDR2 (germline): MDHEN, SYDVKM. The CDR3: CASSLRLSGRAHEQFF. The CDR3 bases are TGTGCCAGCAGTTTACGCCTTAGCGGGAGGGCCCATGAGCAGTTCTTC. Variable domain in full (rest from reference TRBV28 and TRBJ2-1): DVKVTQSSRYLVKRTGEKVFLECVQDMDHENMFWYRQDPGLGLRLIYFSYDVKMKEKGDIPEGYSVSREKKERFSLILESASTNQTSMYLCASSLRLSGRAHEQFFGPGTRLTVL.

This clonotype has just a few counts. The chain couples TRBV7-2 to TRBJ2-3; the match to TRBD2 covers 8 bases. The CDR3 has 14 residues. V trimming: 5 bases; J trimming: 4 bases; junction bases outside the gene matches: 5. CDR1 is SGHTA and CDR2 is FQGNSA in the germline V gene. The CDR3 here is CASSTSGPADTQYF. DNA of the CDR3: TGTGCCAGCAGCACTAGCGGCCCGGCAGATACGCAGTATTTT.

The J gene is TRBJ2-1, the V gene TRBV12-3 or TRBV12-4, with TRBD2 identical over 12 bases. V trimming: 3 bases; J trimming: 0 bases; junction bases outside the gene matches: 15. This CDR3 comprises 21 residues. CDR3 nucleotide sequence: TGTGCCAGCAGTTTCGGGCAGGGGGGGCTAGCGGGAGGGATCTCCTACAATGAGCAGTTCTTC. As protein: CASSFGQGGLAGGISYNEQFF.

This clonotype was seen more than once but under ten times. The CDR3 nucleotides read TGTGCCAGCAGTTGGGGGACAGGGAAAAACAATGAGCAGTTCTTC. This encodes CASSWGTGKNNEQFF. This chain links TRBV12-3 or TRBV12-4 with TRBJ2-1, with 9 positions matching TRBD1. V shed 4 bases and J 5 bases; nucleotides not matched to a gene: 6. This CDR3 has 15 residues.

V usage is TRBV7-9 and J usage is TRBJ2-1; the match to TRBD2 covers 11 bases. V lost 3 bases to trimming and J lost 9 bases; unmatched junction nucleotides: 7. Germline V gene data show CDR1 as SEHNR and CDR2 as FQNEAQ (reference sequence). The CDR3 runs to 15 residues. CDR3 nucleotides: TGTGCCAGCAGCTTGGGGACTAGCGGAGGGGTTGAGCAGTTCTTC. Protein: CASSLGTSGGVEQFF.

Only one count was recorded for this clonotype. The rearrangement joins TRBV25-1 to TRBJ2-7; D remains unclear. Trimming pared 1 base from V and 4 bases from J, leaving 8 bases between. There are 13 residues in the CDR3. Germline CDR1 is MGHDK and CDR2 is SYGVNS. CDR3 protein: CASSEWPIYEQYF. CDR3 bases: TGTGCCAGCAGTGAATGGCCTATTTACGAGCAGTACTTC.

V and J are TRBV10-3 and TRBJ2-7; 9 bases are shared with TRBD2. Germline V gene data show CDR1 as ENHRY and CDR2 as SYGVKD. The CDR3 consists of 18 residues. The junction had 15 bases not matched to a gene; V was cut back by 6 bases and J by 0 bases. The CDR3 DNA sequence: TGTGCCATCAGGAACATTTTGGGCGGGAGGGCTCTCTCCTACGAGCAGTACTTC. It specifies CAIRNILGGRALSYEQYF.

This clonotype occurred a few times. The chain is built from TRBV20-1 and TRBJ1-1; D call uncertain. V was shortened by 6 bases and J by 0 bases, with 11 bases between the two germline ends. Germline CDR1 DFQATT, CDR2 SNEGSKA (reference sequence). The CDR3 contains 13 residues. The CDR3 loop is CSAPQPLNTEAFF. The CDR3 DNA is TGCAGTGCCCCACAGCCTTTGAACACTGAAGCTTTCTTT.

This clonotype was seen a handful of times. The J gene is TRBJ1-2, the V gene TRBV20-1; a weak D match, TRBD1 (5 bases). The ends were cut back, 5 bases at V and 4 bases at J, with 20 bases in the middle. This CDR3 has 15 residues. Germline V CDR1 and CDR2: DFQATT, SNEGSKA (reference sequence). This CDR3 is CSASLGTPSLYGYTF. The CDR3 region has the DNA TGCAGTGCTTCCCTCGGGACTCCCAGTCTCTATGGCTACACCTTC.

V usage is TRBV5-1 and J usage is TRBJ2-5; no definite D call. The CDR3 contains 11 residues. The germline gives CDR1 SGHRS, CDR2 YFSETQ. The V gene lost 6 bases and the J gene lost 4 bases, with 7 bases spanning the gap. This CDR3 reads CASNWGETQYF. In DNA form, the CDR3 reads TGCGCCAGCAATTGGGGAGAGACCCAGTACTTC.

This clonotype has only a few counts. The rearrangement links TRBV6-5 to TRBJ1-1; TRBD1 might be the D (6 bases). CDR1 is MNHEY, CDR2 SVGAGI, per germline. V lost 0 bases, J lost 6 bases, and 11 bases lay in between. The length of the CDR3 is 14 residues. CDR3 coding DNA: TGTGCCAGCAGTTACTCCTTTGGGGGGCCTGAAGCTTTCTTT. Protein sequence: CASSYSFGGPEAFF.

This chain uses TRBV6-2 or TRBV6-3 with TRBJ2-5; D is possibly TRBD2 (6 bases). The CDR3 has 17 amino acids. V was trimmed by 6 bases and J by 7 bases, leaving 27 bases between them. In germline, CDR1 is MNHEY, CDR2 SVGEGT. The CDR3 loop is CASRSLQGLRSQVTQYF. The CDR3 bases are TGTGCCAGCAGATCGCTTCAAGGACTACGATCGCAGGTGACCCAGTACTTC.

The gene calls are TRBV5-1 and TRBJ2-7; 10 bases map to TRBD1. CDR3 length: 14 amino acids. In germline, CDR1 is SGHRS, CDR2 YFSETQ. J was trimmed by 3 bases and V by 7 bases; bases with no gene match: 7. The CDR3 region has the DNA TGCGCCAGCCTCCGGGACAGGGGAAGCTACGAGCAGTACTTC. It codes for CASLRDRGSYEQYF. Full variable domain (missing parts from reference TRBV5-1 and TRBJ2-7): KAGVTQTPRYLIKTRGQQVTLSCSPISGHRSVSWYQQTPGQGLQFLFEYFSETQRNKGNFPGRFSGRQFSNSRSEMNVSTLELGDSALYLCASLRDRGSYEQYFGPGTRLTVT.

The table lists this clonotype with many counts. This sequence joins TRBV7-9 and TRBJ1-5; D may be TRBD1 (5 bases). With 0 bases removed from V and 8 bases from J, the gap between germline ends came to 14 bases. The germline V gene has CDR1 SEHNR and CDR2 FQNEAQ (reference sequence). This CDR3 has 15 residues. The CDR3 region has the DNA TGTGCCAGCAGCTTAGCAGTCGGGGGGACGGAGCCCCAGCATTTT. As protein: CASSLAVGGTEPQHF.

V usage is TRBV6-5 and J usage is TRBJ1-4; maybe TRBD1 (5 bases). The CDR3 runs to 13 residues. CDR1 and CDR2 from the germline V gene are MNHEY and SVGAGI. V gave up 3 bases and J gave up 6 bases, with 8 bases separating them. The DNA for the CDR3 is TGTGCCAGCAGTTATGTACAGGATGAAAAACTGTTTTTT. It is translated as CASSYVQDEKLFF.

V is TRBV19 and J is TRBJ2-1; 7 nucleotides align to TRBD1. Germline CDR1 is LNHDA and CDR2 is SQIVND (reference sequence). V lost 6 bases and J lost 1; bases outside the gene matches: 6. The CDR3 spans 15 residues. CDR3 DNA: TGTGCCAGTAGCCGCGGACAGGTGTCCTACAATGAGCAGTTCTTC. Amino acid sequence: CASSRGQVSYNEQFF.

The J gene is TRBJ2-1, the V gene TRBV4-1; D uncertain. CDR3 length: 15 residues. CDR1 is MGHRA, CDR2 YSYEKL, per germline. V was trimmed by 3 bases and J by 2 bases, leaving 11 bases between them. The CDR3 DNA reads as TGCGCCAGCAGCCACTCACTGCTAGCCTACAATGAGCAGTTCTTC. It yields the protein CASSHSLLAYNEQFF.

The rearrangement uses TRBV27 and TRBJ1-5, with D unresolved. CDR1 is MNHEY, CDR2 SMNVEV, per germline (reference sequence). V shed 6 bases and J shed 2 bases, with 8 bases lying between them. The CDR3 runs to 13 residues. The CDR3 bases are TGTGCCAGCAGACGACAAGGCAATCAGCCCCAGCATTTT. Protein sequence: CASRRQGNQPQHF.

This chain connects TRBV7-2 to TRBJ2-1, with 8 positions matching TRBD2. Germline CDR1 SGHTA, CDR2 FQGNSA. This CDR3 comprises 16 residues. With 1 base clipped from V and 10 bases from J, the junction kept 12 bases outside the gene matches. Here the CDR3 DNA reads TGTGCCAGCAGCTTAGTAGGGTCTGGACTAGCAGGCGAGCAGTTCTTC. Translating it yields CASSLVGSGLAGEQFF. Combining the CDR3 with reference TRBV7-2 and TRBJ2-1 gives the whole variable domain GAGVSQSPSNKVTEKGKDVELRCDPISGHTALYWYRQSLGQGLEFLIYFQGNSAPDKSGLPSDRFSAERTGGSVSTLTIQRTQQEDSAVYLCASSLVGSGLAGEQFFGPGTRLTVL.

Here the CDR3 DNA reads TGTGCCAGCAGCAACCTCGATAAACTGTTTTTT. Amino acid sequence: CASSNLDKLFF. The chain couples TRBV12-3 or TRBV12-4 to TRBJ1-4, with unresolved D. Trimming cost V 6 bases and J 11 bases, with 10 bases left between them. CDR3 length: 11 residues.

This clonotype was observed many times. The V and J genes are TRBV6-5 and TRBJ1-1; TRBD1 aligns across 12 bases. The CDR3 loop spans 14 amino acids. With V trimmed by 5 bases and J by 8 bases, 6 bases remained unmatched. Germline assignment: CDR1 MNHEY and CDR2 SVGAGI. CDR3 loop: CASSGGQGALEAFF. In DNA, the CDR3 is TGTGCCAGCAGTGGGGGACAGGGGGCCTTAGAAGCTTTCTTT.

This clonotype was counted a few times. CDR3 DNA: TGCAGCGTTGCACGATCAGCGTACGAGCAGTACTTC. Translation gives CSVARSAYEQYF. This chain connects TRBV29-1 to TRBJ2-7; no definite D call. This CDR3 spans 12 amino acids. Germline V CDR1 and CDR2: SQVTM, ANQGSEA. The germline V and J ends were trimmed by 4 bases and 4 bases, with 11 bases remaining between them.

The V gene is TRBV28, the J gene TRBJ2-7, with D unclear. Germline loops: CDR1 MDHEN, CDR2 SYDVKM. The CDR3 runs 12 residues. The ends were cut back, 3 bases at V and 3 bases at J, with 6 bases in the middle. As DNA, the CDR3 is TGTGCCAGCAGTTTGCGGAACTACGAGCAGTACTTC. Its translation: CASSLRNYEQYF.

This clonotype occurred a few times. The V and J genes are TRBV15 and TRBJ1-6; TRBD1 matches at 9 bases. The CDR3 loop spans 15 amino acids. The germline V gene has CDR1 LNHNV and CDR2 YYDKDF (reference sequence). With 7 bases clipped from V and 9 bases from J, the junction kept 10 bases outside the gene matches. The CDR3 loop is CATTAGDRASSPLHF. For the CDR3, the DNA is TGTGCCACCACCGCGGGGGACAGGGCAAGTTCACCCCTCCACTTT.

The gene calls are TRBV7-9 and TRBJ2-1; 7 bases line up with TRBD1. Per the germline V gene, CDR1 is SEHNR and CDR2 is FQNEAQ (reference sequence). The CDR3 sequence is 13 residues long. With V trimmed by 5 bases and J by 7 bases, 5 bases remained unmatched. The CDR3 sequence is CASSLGQVNEQFF. DNA of the CDR3: TGTGCCAGCAGCCTTGGACAGGTAAATGAGCAGTTCTTC.

Worth noting for this clonotype: A much more abundant neighbour one base away suggests this may be a read error. The CDR3 does not close with the conserved phenylalanine or tryptophan, likely indicating a read error. The gene calls are TRBV10-3 and TRBJ1-5; 8 positions match TRBD1. CDR1 is ENHRY, CDR2 SYGVKD, per germline. The V and J ends lost 6 bases and 1 base, in that order; junction bases with no gene match: 5. The CDR3 is made up of 15 amino acids. CDR3 nucleotide sequence: TGTGCCATCAGAGACGGGACAGGCAGCAATCAGCCCCAGCATTTA. Amino acid sequence: CAIRDGTGSNQPQHL.

The rearrangement uses TRBV28 and TRBJ2-2, with D possibly TRBD2 on 5 matching bases. This CDR3 has 12 amino acids. Looked up from germline, CDR1 is MDHEN and CDR2 is SYDVKM. Between the trimmed V and J ends, which lost 5 bases and 7 bases, there was a span of 8 bases. The CDR3 DNA sequence: TGTGCCAGCAGTCTAGCTTTCGGGGAGCTGTTTTTT. Protein sequence: CASSLAFGELFF.